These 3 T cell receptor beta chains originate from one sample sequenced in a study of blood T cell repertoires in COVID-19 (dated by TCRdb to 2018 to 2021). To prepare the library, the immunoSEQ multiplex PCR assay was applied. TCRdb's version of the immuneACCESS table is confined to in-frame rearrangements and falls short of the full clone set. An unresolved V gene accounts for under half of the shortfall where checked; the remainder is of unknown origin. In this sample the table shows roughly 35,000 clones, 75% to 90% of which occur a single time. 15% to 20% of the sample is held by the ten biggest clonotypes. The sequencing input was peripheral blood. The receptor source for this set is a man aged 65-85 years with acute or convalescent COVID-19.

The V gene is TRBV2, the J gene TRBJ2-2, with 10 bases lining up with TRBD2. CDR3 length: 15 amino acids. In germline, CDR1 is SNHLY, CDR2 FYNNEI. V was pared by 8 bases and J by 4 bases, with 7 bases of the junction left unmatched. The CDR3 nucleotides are TGTGCCAGCCGAGTGGGACTAGCGAGCACCGGGGAGCTGTTTTTT. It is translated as CASRVGLASTGELFF.

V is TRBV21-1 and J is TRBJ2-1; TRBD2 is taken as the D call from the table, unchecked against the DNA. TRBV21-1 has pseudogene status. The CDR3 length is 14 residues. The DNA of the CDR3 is TGTGCCAGCGCAACTAGCGGGGGGGTCAATGAGCAGTTCTTC. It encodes CASATSGGVNEQFF.

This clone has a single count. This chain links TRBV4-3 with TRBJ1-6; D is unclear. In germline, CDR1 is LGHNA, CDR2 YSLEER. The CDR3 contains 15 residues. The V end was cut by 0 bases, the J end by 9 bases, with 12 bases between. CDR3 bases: TGCGCCAGCAGCCAAGATAGAGAAAACCGTTCACCCCTCCACTTT. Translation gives CASSQDRENRSPLHF.